Listed here are 17 T cell receptor beta chains from one sample, sequenced in a study of blood T cell repertoires in COVID-19 (dated by TCRdb to the early 2020s). Receptor libraries were prepared by the immunoSEQ multiplex PCR assay. Entries here come from immuneACCESS through TCRdb and include only in-frame sequences with V and J called. Some clones fail to appear in such tables; in the studies checked, an unresolved V gene covers under half of the shortfall, and the cause of the remainder is unknown. This sample holds roughly 27,000 clones; about 91% were observed only once. About 16% of the sample is held by the ten biggest clonotypes. The sample consisted of peripheral blood. The receptors were sampled from a human donor with active COVID-19. The donor label of this sample is uncertain.

The chain recombines TRBV27 with TRBJ1-6; 8 nucleotides agree with TRBD1. This CDR3 spans 19 amino acids. V trimming: 3 bases; J trimming: 5 bases; junction bases outside the gene matches: 15. CDR1 MNHEY and CDR2 SMNVEV come from the germline V gene (reference sequence). CDR3 in DNA: TGTGCCAGCAGTTTGCGTCAGGGGGCGAGGGATCGGCATAATTCACCCCTCCACTTT. Protein product: CASSLRQGARDRHNSPLHF.

The chain recombines TRBV5-6 with TRBJ1-3, with 7 bases lining up with TRBD1. The V segment lost 4 bases and the J segment 0 bases; nucleotides outside the gene matches: 7. The CDR3 has 16 amino acids. Germline loops: CDR1 SGHDT, CDR2 YYEEEE. The CDR3 DNA reads TGTGCCAGCAGCGTAAAGACAGGGAACTCTGGAAACACCATATATTTT. Encoded protein: CASSVKTGNSGNTIYF.

This clone has only one observation. This rearrangement joins TRBV24-1 to TRBJ2-5; 7 positions agree with TRBD2. V was pared by 8 bases and J by 5 bases, with 7 bases of the junction left unmatched. From germline, CDR1 is KGHDR and CDR2 SFDVKD. This CDR3 region has 13 residues. In DNA, the CDR3 is TGTGCCACCACCCCGTCGGGGGGTGAGACCCAGTACTTC. It encodes CATTPSGGETQYF.

The rearrangement uses TRBV3-1 (or the pseudogene TRBV3-2) and TRBJ2-1; D not certain. The CDR3 has 14 residues. Trimming stripped 0 bases from V and 5 bases from J, with 8 bases between. Germline lookup yields CDR1 LGHDT and CDR2 YNNKEL (reference sequence). The CDR3 loop is CASSQDRRNNEQFF. The DNA for the CDR3 is TGTGCCAGCAGCCAAGATCGGAGAAACAATGAGCAGTTCTTC.

This chain uses TRBV27 with TRBJ2-7, with TRBD2 identical over 7 bases. Germline loops: CDR1 MNHEY, CDR2 SMNVEV (reference sequence). CDR3 size: 15 residues. Trimming at V came to 3 bases and at J to 3 bases, leaving 8 bases not matched to a gene. The CDR3 nucleotides are TGTGCCAGCAGTTTTATGCCAGCGGGACTCTACGAGCAGTACTTC. Its translation is CASSFMPAGLYEQYF.

The rearrangement links TRBV29-1 to TRBJ2-1; possibly TRBD1 for D (6 bases). CDR1 is SQVTM, CDR2 ANQGSEA, per germline. V gave up 5 bases and J gave up 3 bases, with 17 bases separating them. This CDR3 is built from 15 residues. CDR3 sequence reads: CSVLNRQGIYNEQFF. CDR3 DNA sequence: TGCAGCGTTTTAAATCGGCAGGGGATCTACAATGAGCAGTTCTTC.

The chain carries TRBV29-1 and TRBJ1-2; no clear D. In germline, CDR1 is SQVTM, CDR2 ANQGSEA. This CDR3 has 11 residues. V shed 3 bases and J shed 5 bases, with 7 bases lying between them. Here the CDR3 reads CSVEERYGYTF. The CDR3 DNA follows: TGCAGCGTTGAGGAGAGATATGGCTACACCTTC.

The J gene is TRBJ1-5, the V gene TRBV29-1, with 10 bases aligning to TRBD1. The CDR3 is 13 amino acids. Per the germline V gene, CDR1 is SQVTM and CDR2 is ANQGSEA. Trimming took 6 bases from V and 5 from J; bases not matched to a gene: 4. The CDR3 region is CSVDGQGDQPQHF. As DNA, the CDR3 is TGCAGCGTGGACGGACAGGGGGATCAGCCCCAGCATTTT. Full variable domain (remainder filled in from reference TRBV29-1 and TRBJ1-5): SAVISQKPSRDICQRGTSLTIQCQVDSQVTMMFWYRQQPGQSLTLIATANQGSEATYESGFVIDKFPISRPNLTFSTLTVSNMSPEDSSIYLCSVDGQGDQPQHFGDGTRLSIL.

This chain joins TRBV20-1 and TRBJ2-7; D possibly corresponds to TRBD2 (5 bases). In germline, CDR1 is DFQATT, CDR2 SNEGSKA (reference sequence). Between the trimmed V and J ends, which lost 3 bases and 6 bases, there was a span of 9 bases. The CDR3 has 11 amino acids. The CDR3 DNA reads TGCAGTGCTAGTGCCCGGGGCGAGCAGTACTTC. This translates into CSASARGEQYF.

The chain uses TRBV13 and TRBJ2-1, with 11 bases matching TRBD2. Germline assignment: CDR1 PRHDT and CDR2 FYEKMQ (reference sequence). The CDR3 runs 16 residues. Trimming took 5 bases from V and 10 from J; bases not matched to a gene: 13. The CDR3 DNA reads TGTGCCAGCAGCGCAAACTCCGGGACTAGCGGACCAGAGCAGTTCTTC. Translating gives CASSANSGTSGPEQFF.

The chain couples TRBV29-1 to TRBJ1-2; 7 bases align to TRBD1. The CDR3 runs 14 residues. Losses at the gene ends were 3 bases for V and 6 bases for J; bases not matched to a gene: 10. Germline CDR1 is SQVTM and CDR2 is ANQGSEA. The CDR3 DNA sequence: TGCAGCGTTGAGCCGCCAGGGGGTTACAATGGCTACACCTTC. Translating it yields CSVEPPGGYNGYTF.

The chain has TRBV5-1 and TRBJ2-1; 7 bases agree with TRBD1. Germline V CDR1 and CDR2: SGHRS, YFSETQ. V lost 0 bases and J lost 4; bases outside the gene matches: 4. The CDR3 spans 15 residues. CDR3 nucleotides: TGCGCCAGCAGCTTGGAACAGGGGCTTTACAATGAGCAGTTCTTC. This gives the protein CASSLEQGLYNEQFF.

The genes are TRBV3-1 (or the pseudogene TRBV3-2) and TRBJ2-2, with 12 bases aligning to TRBD2. This CDR3 spans 17 amino acids. J was trimmed by 5 bases and V by 1 base; bases with no gene match: 5. CDR1 and CDR2 (germline): LGHDT, YNNKEL (reference sequence). The CDR3 sequence: CASSQVGLAGRTGELFF. CDR3 bases: TGTGCCAGCAGCCAAGTCGGACTAGCGGGAAGAACCGGGGAGCTGTTTTTT.

This clone was observed once. The gene calls are TRBV5-1 and TRBJ2-2, with D possibly TRBD1 on 6 matching bases. The CDR3 contains 19 residues. Germline assignment: CDR1 SGHRS and CDR2 YFSETQ. V gave up 3 bases and J gave up 4 bases, with 25 bases separating them. The CDR3: CASSSNPASRGRGTGELFF. CDR3 nucleotide sequence: TGCGCCAGCAGCTCCAATCCCGCCTCCAGGGGTCGCGGCACCGGGGAGCTGTTTTTT. Full variable domain (remainder filled in from reference TRBV5-1 and TRBJ2-2): KAGVTQTPRYLIKTRGQQVTLSCSPISGHRSVSWYQQTPGQGLQFLFEYFSETQRNKGNFPGRFSGRQFSNSRSEMNVSTLELGDSALYLCASSSNPASRGRGTGELFFGEGSRLTVL.

This clone was found once. The chain couples TRBV4-2 to TRBJ2-1, with D perhaps TRBD1 (5 bases). In germline, CDR1 is LGHNA, CDR2 YNFKEQ. The CDR3 has 16 residues. The ends were cut back, 3 bases at V and 9 bases at J, with 21 bases in the middle. The CDR3 loop reads CASSHPRPGRRGEQFF. In DNA form, the CDR3 reads TGTGCCAGCAGCCATCCCCGGCCAGGCAGAAGGGGTGAGCAGTTCTTC.

The V and J genes are TRBV4-2 and TRBJ2-3; weak D call: TRBD2 (5 bases). The CDR3 loop spans 15 amino acids. Germline loops: CDR1 LGHNA, CDR2 YNFKEQ. Deletions cut 0 bases from V and 5 bases from J, with 12 bases between. CDR3 amino acids: CASSQDSTSGDTQYF. Written as DNA, the CDR3 is TGTGCCAGCAGCCAAGATTCCACGAGCGGAGATACGCAGTATTTT.

The chain has TRBV5-1 and TRBJ1-1, with D uncertain. The CDR3 loop spans 15 amino acids. Trimming removed 4 bases from V and 2 bases from J, with 15 bases in between. CDR1 and CDR2 (germline): SGHRS, YFSETQ. This chain's CDR3 is CASSPRRGPNTEAFF. In nucleotides, the CDR3 is TGCGCCAGCAGCCCAAGAAGAGGGCCTAACACTGAAGCTTTCTTT.